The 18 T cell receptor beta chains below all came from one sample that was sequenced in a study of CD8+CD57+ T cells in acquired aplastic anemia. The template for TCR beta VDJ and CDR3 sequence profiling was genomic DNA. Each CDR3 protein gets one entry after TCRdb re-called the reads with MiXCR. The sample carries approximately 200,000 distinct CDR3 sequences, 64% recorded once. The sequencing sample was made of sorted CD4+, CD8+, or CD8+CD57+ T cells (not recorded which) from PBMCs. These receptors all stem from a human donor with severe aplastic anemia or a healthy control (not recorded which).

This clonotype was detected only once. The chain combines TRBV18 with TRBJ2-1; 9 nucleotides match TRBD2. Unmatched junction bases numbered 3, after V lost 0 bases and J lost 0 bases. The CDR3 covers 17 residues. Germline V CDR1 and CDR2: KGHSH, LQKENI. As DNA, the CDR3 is TGTGCCAGCTCACCACCTTTACTAGCGGGCTCCTACAATGAGCAGTTCTTC. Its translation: CASSPPLLAGSYNEQFF.

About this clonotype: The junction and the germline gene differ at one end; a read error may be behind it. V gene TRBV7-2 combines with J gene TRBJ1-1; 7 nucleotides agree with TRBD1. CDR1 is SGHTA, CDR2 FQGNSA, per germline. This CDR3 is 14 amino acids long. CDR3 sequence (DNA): TGTGCCAGCGGCTACCTCAGGGGGGCCACTGAAGCTTTCTTC. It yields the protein CASGYLRGATEAFF.

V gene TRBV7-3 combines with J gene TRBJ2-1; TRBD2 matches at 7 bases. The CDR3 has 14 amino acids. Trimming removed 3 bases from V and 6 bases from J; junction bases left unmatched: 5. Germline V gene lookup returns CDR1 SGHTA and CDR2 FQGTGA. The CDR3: CASSLDGGINEQFF. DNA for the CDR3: TGTGCCAGCAGCTTGGACGGGGGGATCAATGAGCAGTTCTTC.

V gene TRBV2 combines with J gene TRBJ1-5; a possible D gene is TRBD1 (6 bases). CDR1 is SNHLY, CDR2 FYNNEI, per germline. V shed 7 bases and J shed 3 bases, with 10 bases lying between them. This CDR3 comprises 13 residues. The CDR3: CASIGQLNQPQHF. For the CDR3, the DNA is TGTGCCAGCATTGGACAGCTCAATCAGCCCCAGCATTTT.

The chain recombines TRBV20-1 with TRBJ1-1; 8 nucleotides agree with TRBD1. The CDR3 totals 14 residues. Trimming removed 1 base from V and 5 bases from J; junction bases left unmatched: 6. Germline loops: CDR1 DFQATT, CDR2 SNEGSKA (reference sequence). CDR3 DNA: TGCAGTGCTAGAGGCCAGGGGGCCTGGACTGAAGCTTTCTTT. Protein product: CSARGQGAWTEAFF.

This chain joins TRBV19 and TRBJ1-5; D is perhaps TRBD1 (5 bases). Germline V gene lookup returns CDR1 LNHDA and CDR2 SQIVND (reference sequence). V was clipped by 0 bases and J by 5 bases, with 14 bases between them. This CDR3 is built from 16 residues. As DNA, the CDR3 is TGTGCCAGTAGTATAGAAGAGTCCTCAGGGTATCAGCCCCAGCATTTT. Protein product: CASSIEESSGYQPQHF.

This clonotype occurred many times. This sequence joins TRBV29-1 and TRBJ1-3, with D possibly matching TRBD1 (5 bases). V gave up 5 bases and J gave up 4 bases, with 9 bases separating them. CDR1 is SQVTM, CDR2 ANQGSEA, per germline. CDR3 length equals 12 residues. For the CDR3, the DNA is TGCAGCGTTCAGGGAGCCGGAAACACCATATATTTT. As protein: CSVQGAGNTIYF.

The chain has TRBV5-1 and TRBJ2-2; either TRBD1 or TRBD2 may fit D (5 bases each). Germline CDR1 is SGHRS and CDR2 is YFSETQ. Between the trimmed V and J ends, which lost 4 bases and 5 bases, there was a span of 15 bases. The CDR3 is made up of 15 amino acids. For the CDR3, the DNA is TGCGCCAGCAGCCCCGGGACGACCGAGACCGGGGAGCTGTTTTTT. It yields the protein CASSPGTTETGELFF. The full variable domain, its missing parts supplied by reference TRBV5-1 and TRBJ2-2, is KAGVTQTPRYLIKTRGQQVTLSCSPISGHRSVSWYQQTPGQGLQFLFEYFSETQRNKGNFPGRFSGRQFSNSRSEMNVSTLELGDSALYLCASSPGTTETGELFFGEGSRLTVL.

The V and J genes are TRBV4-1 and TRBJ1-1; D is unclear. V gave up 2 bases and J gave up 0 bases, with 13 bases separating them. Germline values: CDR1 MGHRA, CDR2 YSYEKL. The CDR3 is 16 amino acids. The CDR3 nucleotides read TGCGCCAGCAGCCAAACTCGGAACGGGCTGAACACTGAAGCTTTCTTT. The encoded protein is CASSQTRNGLNTEAFF.

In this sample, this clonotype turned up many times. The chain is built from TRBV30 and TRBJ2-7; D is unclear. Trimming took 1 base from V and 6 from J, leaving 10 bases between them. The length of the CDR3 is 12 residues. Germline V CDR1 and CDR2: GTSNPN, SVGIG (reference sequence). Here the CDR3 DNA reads TGTGCCTGGAGTGGAGAGCTGGCCGAGCAGTACTTC. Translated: CAWSGELAEQYF.

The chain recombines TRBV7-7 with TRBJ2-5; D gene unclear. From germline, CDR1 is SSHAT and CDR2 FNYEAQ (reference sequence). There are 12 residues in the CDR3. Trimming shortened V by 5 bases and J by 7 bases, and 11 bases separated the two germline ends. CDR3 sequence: CASSHNDGTQYF. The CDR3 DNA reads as TGTGCCAGCAGCCATAACGACGGGACCCAGTACTTC.

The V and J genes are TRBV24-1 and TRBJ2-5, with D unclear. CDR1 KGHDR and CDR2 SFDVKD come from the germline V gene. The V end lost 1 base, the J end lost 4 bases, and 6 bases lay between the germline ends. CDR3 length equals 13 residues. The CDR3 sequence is CATSDFPSETQYF. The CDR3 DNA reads TGTGCCACCAGTGATTTCCCTTCAGAGACCCAGTACTTC.

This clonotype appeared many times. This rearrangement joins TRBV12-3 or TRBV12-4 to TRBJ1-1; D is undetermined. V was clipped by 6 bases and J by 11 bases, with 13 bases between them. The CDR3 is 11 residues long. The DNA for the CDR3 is TGTGCCAGCAGCAGCCCTGTCGGGGCTTTCTTT. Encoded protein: CASSSPVGAFF.

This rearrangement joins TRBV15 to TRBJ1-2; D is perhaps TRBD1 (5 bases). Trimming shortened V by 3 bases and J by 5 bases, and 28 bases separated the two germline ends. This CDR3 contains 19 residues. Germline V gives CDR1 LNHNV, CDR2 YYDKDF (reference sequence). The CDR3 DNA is TGTGCCACCAGCAGGACAGCCGCCAAAAGGACGGACCTCTGGTATGGCTACACCTTC. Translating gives CATSRTAAKRTDLWYGYTF.

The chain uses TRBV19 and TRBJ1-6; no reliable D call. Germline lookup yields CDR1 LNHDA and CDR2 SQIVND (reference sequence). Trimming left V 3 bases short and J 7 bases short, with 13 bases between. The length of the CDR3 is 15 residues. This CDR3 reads CASSIDPRPNSPLHF. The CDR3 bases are TGTGCCAGTAGTATCGACCCACGGCCAAATTCACCCCTCCACTTT.

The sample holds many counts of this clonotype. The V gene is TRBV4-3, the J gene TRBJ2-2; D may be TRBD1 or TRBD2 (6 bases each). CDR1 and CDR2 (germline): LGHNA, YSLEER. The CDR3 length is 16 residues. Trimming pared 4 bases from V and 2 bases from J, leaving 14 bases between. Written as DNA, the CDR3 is TGCGCCAGCAGCCCATCTAAGGGGGGCAACACCGGGGAGCTGTTTTTT. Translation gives CASSPSKGGNTGELFF.

The CDR3 sequence is CSVEGGRTQYF. The DNA of the CDR3 is TGCAGCGTTGAAGGGGGCCGGACCCAGTACTTC. The chain uses TRBV29-1 and TRBJ2-5; maybe TRBD1 (5 bases). With 1 base removed from V and 7 bases from J, the gap between germline ends came to 7 bases. The CDR3 contains 11 residues. Germline CDR1 and CDR2: SQVTM and ANQGSEA. Filled out from reference TRBV29-1 and TRBJ2-5, the complete variable domain reads SAVISQKPSRDICQRGTSLTIQCQVDSQVTMMFWYRQQPGQSLTLIATANQGSEATYESGFVIDKFPISRPNLTFSTLTVSNMSPEDSSIYLCSVEGGRTQYFGPGTRLLVL.

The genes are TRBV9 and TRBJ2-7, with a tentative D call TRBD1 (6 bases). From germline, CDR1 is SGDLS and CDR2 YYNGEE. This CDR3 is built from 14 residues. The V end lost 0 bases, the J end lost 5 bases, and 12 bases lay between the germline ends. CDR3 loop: CASSVAGDVHEQYF. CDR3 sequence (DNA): TGTGCCAGCAGCGTAGCAGGGGACGTACACGAGCAGTACTTC.